The clone carrying this TCR beta chain came up many times. This record belongs to a study of Graves' ophthalmopathy and Graves' hyperthyroidism. The study amplified TCR beta CDR3 regions using RNA transcripts. In the first round, RT-PCR was carried out with HTBI primers, and a multiplex PCR formed the second round. TCRdb re-called the multiplex PCR reads with MiXCR, one entry per CDR3 protein. The sample has about 220,000 distinct CDR3 sequences, roughly 21% seen once. Ophthalmopathy donors showed moderate-to-severe activity, CAS ≥3, NOSPECS ≥4 and a duration under 3 months. Exclusion applied to patients with other autoimmune diseases, uncontrolled infections, pregnancy or lactation. This CDR3 contains 16 residues. Trimming took off 10 bases at V and 4 bases at J, with 20 bases between the two ends. CDR1 and CDR2 from the germline V gene are SNHLY and FYNNEI.

The sample was peripheral blood. J is TRBJ2-6 and V is TRBV2, with D uncertain. The TCR sequence derives from a woman aged 50 to 65 with Graves' ophthalmopathy. The CDR3: CATKKSVLGGANVLTF. The CDR3 region has the DNA TGTGCCACCAAGAAGTCTGTGCTCGGCGGGGCCAACGTCCTGACTTTC.